Shown below are 14 T cell receptor beta chains from a single sample sequenced in a study of blood T cell repertoires in COVID-19. Sequencing was performed with immunoSEQ multiplex PCR; in TCRdb, only in-frame clones are kept and a portion is missing. This sample has around 34,000 clones, with almost 85% found just once. The specimen was peripheral blood. The source is an older man with active or convalescent COVID-19.

The genes are TRBV9 and TRBJ2-7; 9 bases agree with TRBD1. CDR3 length equals 14 residues. V lost 4 bases and J lost 8; bases outside the gene matches: 10. Germline V lookup: CDR1 SGDLS, CDR2 YYNGEE. The CDR3 loop is CASSPGQGASKQYF. CDR3 sequence (DNA): TGTGCCAGCAGCCCGGGACAGGGAGCTTCTAAGCAGTACTTC.

In the case of this clone: This sample also contains other DNA sequences that code for the same CDR3. This sequence joins TRBV6-1 and TRBJ1-4; 10 nucleotides line up with TRBD1. Looked up from germline, CDR1 is MNHNS and CDR2 is SASEGT. The CDR3 loop spans 16 amino acids. Germline trimming cut 0 bases from V and 5 bases from J; bases unmatched to any gene: 3. The CDR3 reads CASSEARGQGNEKLFF. The CDR3 DNA sequence: TGTGCCAGCAGTGAAGCTAGGGGACAGGGGAATGAAAAACTGTTTTTT.

The rearrangement joins TRBV7-2 to TRBJ2-1; TRBD2 agrees at 8 bases. Trimming cost V 1 base and J 7 bases; bases outside gene matches: 9. The CDR3 runs to 16 residues. Per the germline V gene, CDR1 is SGHTA and CDR2 is FQGNSA. The CDR3 region has the DNA TGTGCCAGCAGCTTAGAGATAGCTCCGGGAGGGAATGAGCAGTTCTTC. This translates into CASSLEIAPGGNEQFF.

This chain joins TRBV24-1 and TRBJ2-2, with D possibly being TRBD1 (5 bases). The germline CDR1 and CDR2 sequences are KGHDR and SFDVKD. The CDR3 totals 13 residues. The V end was cut by 12 bases, the J end by 0 bases, with 10 bases between. CDR3 coding DNA: TGTGCCGCCTCACAGGCGAACACCGGGGAGCTGTTTTTT. As protein: CAASQANTGELFF.

This clone was picked up one time. The chain couples TRBV5-1 to TRBJ2-1; D is uncertain. The germline CDR1 and CDR2 sequences are SGHRS and YFSETQ. Trimming cost V 0 bases and J 13 bases, with 8 bases left between them. The CDR3 totals 11 residues. The CDR3: CASSLDSGQFF. The CDR3 DNA sequence: TGCGCCAGCAGCTTGGACTCCGGTCAGTTCTTC.

V usage is TRBV6-6 and J usage is TRBJ2-3, with 9 bases matching TRBD1. The CDR3 length is 15 residues. J was trimmed by 5 bases and V by 4 bases; bases with no gene match: 7. Germline V gene sequence: CDR1 MNHNY, CDR2 SVGAGI (reference sequence). The CDR3 loop reads CASSSTGTGLDTQYF. DNA for the CDR3: TGTGCCAGCAGTTCGACCGGGACAGGGCTAGATACGCAGTATTTT.

This clone came up a few times. The chain carries TRBV19 and TRBJ2-1; maybe TRBD2 (5 bases). V was clipped by 7 bases and J by 4 bases, with 20 bases between them. CDR1 is LNHDA, CDR2 SQIVND, per germline (reference sequence). The CDR3 contains 16 residues. The CDR3 loop reads CASTSYKGGGYNEQFF. The CDR3 nucleotides are TGTGCCAGTACCTCATATAAGGGCGGAGGATACAATGAGCAGTTCTTC.

V and J are TRBV28 and TRBJ2-5, with TRBD2 identical over 10 bases. The CDR3 loop spans 15 amino acids. V shed 7 bases, J shed 6 bases, and the junction held 11 bases outside the gene matches. The V gene's germline CDR1 is MDHEN and CDR2 SYDVKM. The CDR3 reads CASTLAGASVKTQYF. The CDR3 DNA reads TGTGCCAGCACCCTAGCGGGAGCCAGCGTAAAGACCCAGTACTTC. Together with reference TRBV28 and TRBJ2-5, the CDR3 gives the full variable domain: DVKVTQSSRYLVKRTGEKVFLECVQDMDHENMFWYRQDPGLGLRLIYFSYDVKMKEKGDIPEGYSVSREKKERFSLILESASTNQTSMYLCASTLAGASVKTQYFGPGTRLLVL.

This clone was seen just once. The V call is TRBV11-3, the J call TRBJ2-7; 8 nucleotides align to TRBD1. Germline CDR1 SGHNT, CDR2 YENEEA. This CDR3 contains 13 residues. Trimming removed 8 bases from V and 7 bases from J; junction bases left unmatched: 10. The CDR3 DNA reads TGTGCCAGCTCCTCAGGGGGCGGCCAAGAGCAGTACTTC. This sequence encodes CASSSGGGQEQYF.

V usage is TRBV12-3 or TRBV12-4 and J usage is TRBJ2-1; D not certain. The CDR3 is 12 amino acids. Trimming removed 5 bases from V and 10 bases from J, with 12 bases in between. This CDR3 reads CASSALANEQFF. DNA of the CDR3: TGTGCCAGCAGTGCTTTGGCCAACGAGCAGTTCTTC.

A single count supports this clone. This sequence joins TRBV7-2 and TRBJ2-3; D might be TRBD1 (6 bases). V was shortened by 0 bases and J by 6 bases, with 10 bases between the two germline ends. CDR1 is SGHTA and CDR2 is FQGNSA in the germline V gene. The CDR3 totals 14 residues. CDR3 residues: CASSLAGARDTQYF. Here the CDR3 DNA reads TGTGCCAGCAGCTTAGCGGGGGCCAGGGATACGCAGTATTTT.

The chain couples TRBV25-1 to TRBJ2-7; D is ambiguous. With 6 bases removed from V and 2 bases from J, the gap between germline ends came to 8 bases. Germline CDR1 MGHDK, CDR2 SYGVNS. This CDR3 contains 12 residues. In DNA, the CDR3 is TGTGCCAGCAGGCGGAGTGCCTACGAGCAGTACTTC. Its protein is CASRRSAYEQYF.

The chain has TRBV24-1 and TRBJ2-3, with TRBD2 as a possible D gene (7 bases). The CDR3 contains 15 residues. Germline CDR1 and CDR2: KGHDR and SFDVKD. The V end lost 5 bases, the J end lost 1 base, and 12 bases lay between the germline ends. The chain's CDR3 is CATSAAGARTDTQYF. The DNA for the CDR3 is TGTGCCACCAGTGCCGCGGGGGCCCGCACAGATACGCAGTATTTT.

The chain carries TRBV7-2 and TRBJ2-1, with 7 positions matching TRBD2. This CDR3 comprises 15 residues. The J segment lost 4 bases and the V segment lost 1 base, leaving 4 bases of the junction unmatched. Per germline, CDR1 SGHTA and CDR2 FQGNSA. CDR3 nucleotide sequence: TGTGCCAGCAGCTTAGGTTGGGAGGGATACAATGAGCAGTTCTTC. This sequence encodes CASSLGWEGYNEQFF.